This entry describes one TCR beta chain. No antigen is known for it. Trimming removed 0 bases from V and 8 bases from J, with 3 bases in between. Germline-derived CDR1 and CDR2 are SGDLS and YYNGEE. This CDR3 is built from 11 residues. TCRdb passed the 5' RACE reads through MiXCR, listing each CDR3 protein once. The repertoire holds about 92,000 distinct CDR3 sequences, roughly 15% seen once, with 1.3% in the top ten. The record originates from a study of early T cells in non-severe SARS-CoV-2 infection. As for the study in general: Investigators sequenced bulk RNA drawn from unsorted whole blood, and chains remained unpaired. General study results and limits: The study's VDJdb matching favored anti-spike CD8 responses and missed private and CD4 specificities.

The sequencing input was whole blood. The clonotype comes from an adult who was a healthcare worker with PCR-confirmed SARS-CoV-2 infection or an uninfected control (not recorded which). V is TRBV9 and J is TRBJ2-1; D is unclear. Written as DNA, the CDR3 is TGTGCCAGCAGCGTAGAGGATGAGCAGTTCTTC. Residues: CASSVEDEQFF. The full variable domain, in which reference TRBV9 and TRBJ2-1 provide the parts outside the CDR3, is DSGVTQTPKHLITATGQRVTLRCSPRSGDLSVYWYQQSLDQGLQFLIQYYNGEERAKGNILERFSAQQFPDLHSELNLSSLELGDSALYFCASSVEDEQFFGPGTRLTVL.